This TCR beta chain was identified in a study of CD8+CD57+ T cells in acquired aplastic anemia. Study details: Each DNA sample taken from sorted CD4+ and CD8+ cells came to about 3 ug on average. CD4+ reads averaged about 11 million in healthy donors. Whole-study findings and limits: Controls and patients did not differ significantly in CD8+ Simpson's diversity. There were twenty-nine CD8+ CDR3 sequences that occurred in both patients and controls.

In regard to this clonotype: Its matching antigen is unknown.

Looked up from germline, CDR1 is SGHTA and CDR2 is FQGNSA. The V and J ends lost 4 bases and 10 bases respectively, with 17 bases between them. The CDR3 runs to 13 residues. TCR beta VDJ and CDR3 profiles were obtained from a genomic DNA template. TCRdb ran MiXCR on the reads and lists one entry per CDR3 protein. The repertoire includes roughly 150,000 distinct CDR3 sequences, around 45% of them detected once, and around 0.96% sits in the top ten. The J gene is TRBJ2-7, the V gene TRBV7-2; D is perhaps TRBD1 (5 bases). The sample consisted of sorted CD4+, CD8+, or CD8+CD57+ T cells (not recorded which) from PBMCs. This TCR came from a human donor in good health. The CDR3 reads CASSSRAGIFQYF. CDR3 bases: TGTGCCAGCAGCTCACGCGCAGGGATATTTCAGTACTTC.